These 5 T cell receptor beta chains were sequenced from one sample in a study of blood T cells in healthy people across ages. With a J-beta primer mix and a sample-barcoded 5' primer, a second PCR ran roughly 7 to 11 cycles. TCRdb re-derived calls from the 5' RACE reads in MiXCR, one entry per CDR3 protein. This table holds hundreds of thousands of distinct CDR3 sequences, roughly 32% found once. The sample was blood. These receptors were obtained from an elderly woman in good health.

Many counts were recorded for this clonotype. This rearrangement joins TRBV12-3 or TRBV12-4 to TRBJ1-5; D uncertain. The CDR3 consists of 13 residues. Trimming stripped 6 bases from V and 5 bases from J, with 11 bases between. Here the CDR3 DNA reads TGTGCCAGCAGGCACAGTAGAGATCAGCCCCAGCATTTT. Translated, it gives CASRHSRDQPQHF.

The chain recombines TRBV7-2 with TRBJ2-2; D is unclear. V lost 1 base and J lost 4, with 10 bases in between. The germline CDR1 and CDR2 sequences are SGHTA and FQGNSA. The CDR3 runs 15 residues. The CDR3 loop is CASSLDRRSTGELFF. The DNA for the CDR3 is TGTGCCAGCAGCTTAGACCGCCGGAGCACCGGGGAGCTGTTTTTT. The complete variable domain, with remaining parts taken from reference TRBV7-2 and TRBJ2-2, reads GAGVSQSPSNKVTEKGKDVELRCDPISGHTALYWYRQSLGQGLEFLIYFQGNSAPDKSGLPSDRFSAERTGGSVSTLTIQRTQQEDSAVYLCASSLDRRSTGELFFGEGSRLTVL.

This chain connects TRBV6-5 to TRBJ1-1; the D is unclear. Germline V CDR1 and CDR2: MNHEY, SVGAGI. The germline V and J ends were trimmed by 1 base and 0 bases, with 9 bases remaining between them. There are 15 residues in the CDR3. The CDR3 loop is CASSYFGRMNTEAFF. CDR3 DNA: TGTGCCAGCAGTTACTTCGGACGGATGAACACTGAAGCTTTCTTT.

This clonotype was counted at least ten times. The chain recombines TRBV12-3 or TRBV12-4 with TRBJ2-5; D is unclear. The CDR3 totals 12 residues. V was trimmed by 6 bases and J by 4 bases, leaving 9 bases between them. CDR3 nucleotides: TGTGCCAGCAGCTTATCCCCAGAGACCCAGTACTTC. It codes for CASSLSPETQYF.

This clonotype was seen a few times. The chain carries TRBV5-1 and TRBJ1-3, with TRBD1 matching 8 bases. CDR3 length equals 15 residues. V lost 4 bases to trimming and J lost 3 bases; unmatched junction nucleotides: 6. Germline V gene lookup returns CDR1 SGHRS and CDR2 YFSETQ. The CDR3 sequence is CASSAGQDNGNTIYF. In nucleotides, the CDR3 is TGCGCCAGCAGCGCGGGACAGGATAATGGAAACACCATATATTTT.